The 15 T cell receptor beta chains given below trace back to one sample, sequenced in a study of cytomegalovirus exposure and HLA in healthy donors. PCR primers comprised 60 Vbeta and 13 Jbeta primers. Data came from immunoSEQ multiplex PCR; TCRdb stores just in-frame clones and leaves some out. The table shows 100,000 or so clones, with around 76% occurring only once. Specimen: PBMCs. These receptors were obtained from a man in his thirties or forties in good health and CMV-seropositive.

This clone was seen a single time. The chain has TRBV7-8 and TRBJ2-7; maybe TRBD2 (6 bases). Trimming left V 4 bases short and J 2 bases short, with 18 bases between. The CDR3 extends over 16 amino acids. The V gene's germline CDR1 is SGHVS and CDR2 FQNEAQ. This CDR3 reads CASSSQTSTYTYEQYF. The DNA for the CDR3 is TGTGCCAGCAGCTCGCAGACTAGTACATATACCTACGAGCAGTACTTC.

The gene calls are TRBV6-5 and TRBJ1-6; D uncertain. The CDR3 is 16 residues long. The ends were cut back, 2 bases at V and 7 bases at J, with 15 bases in the middle. Germline V gene data show CDR1 as MNHEY and CDR2 as SVGAGI. CDR3 protein: CASSYLGLRPNSPLHF. The CDR3 DNA reads as TGTGCCAGCAGTTACCTAGGTTTGCGCCCGAATTCACCCCTCCACTTT.

The CDR3 nucleotides are TGTGCCAGCAGTCCAGGGACAGCTTCCTACAATGAGCAGTTCTTC. This codes for CASSPGTASYNEQFF. J is TRBJ2-1 and V is TRBV27; 7 bases agree with TRBD1. CDR1 MNHEY and CDR2 SMNVEV come from the germline V gene (reference sequence). V dropped 5 bases and J dropped 1; count of bases not matched to a gene: 5. The CDR3 consists of 15 residues.

This chain connects TRBV5-4 to TRBJ2-3; 8 bases fit TRBD2. CDR1 and CDR2 from the germline V gene are SGHNT and YYREEE (reference sequence). The CDR3 consists of 18 residues. With 4 bases clipped from V and 0 bases from J, the junction kept 13 bases outside the gene matches. The CDR3: CASSLRPGGGLSTDTQYF. Written as DNA, the CDR3 is TGTGCCAGCAGCCTGAGACCAGGCGGGGGGCTTAGCACAGATACGCAGTATTTT.

The chain employs TRBV11-2 and TRBJ2-7; no firm D call. This CDR3 is built from 13 residues. Germline values: CDR1 SGHAT, CDR2 FQNNGV. V was pared by 8 bases and J by 0 bases, with 11 bases between. CDR3 sequence reads: CASRGTYSYEQYF. In DNA, the CDR3 is TGTGCCAGCCGTGGTACCTACTCCTACGAGCAGTACTTC.

J is TRBJ1-3 and V is TRBV2; TRBD1 aligns across 7 bases. With 7 bases clipped from V and 2 bases from J, the junction kept 2 bases outside the gene matches. Germline CDR1 and CDR2: SNHLY and FYNNEI. The CDR3 sequence is 13 residues long. The CDR3 region is CASTGQAGNTIYF. In DNA form, the CDR3 reads TGTGCCAGCACCGGACAGGCTGGAAACACCATATATTTT.

The chain uses TRBV7-8 and TRBJ2-1; D is perhaps TRBD1 (9 bases). Germline V gene data show CDR1 as SGHVS and CDR2 as FQNEAQ. Trimming removed 5 bases from V and 10 bases from J, with 27 bases in between. CDR3 length: 17 residues. The chain's CDR3 is CASSLPRGGTGTEEQFF. CDR3 DNA sequence: TGTGCCAGCAGCCTCCCCCGGGGGGGGACAGGGACAGAAGAGCAGTTCTTC.

Of note for this clone: A read error may explain this, as a much larger clone is one base away. This chain uses TRBV14 with TRBJ2-6; perhaps TRBD1 as D (6 bases). The CDR3 totals 16 residues. V was trimmed by 0 bases and J by 0 bases, leaving 6 bases between them. Germline-derived CDR1 and CDR2 are SGHDN and FVKESK. CDR3 sequence (DNA): TGTGCCAGCAGCCAAGAAGGGGGCTCTGGGGCCAACGTCCTGACTTTC. Its protein product is CASSQEGGSGANVLTF.

V is TRBV19 and J is TRBJ2-1, with 8 bases lining up with TRBD2. The CDR3 loop spans 13 amino acids. V lost 7 bases, J lost 8 bases, and 7 bases stayed unmatched. The germline gives CDR1 LNHDA, CDR2 SQIVND (reference sequence). The CDR3, as DNA: TGTGCCAGTAAAATCTCGGGGGGGGATGAGCAGTTCTTC. Translation gives CASKISGGDEQFF.

This chain links TRBV18 with TRBJ1-2; 9 bases agree with TRBD1. J was trimmed by 8 bases and V by 6 bases; bases with no gene match: 19. This CDR3 comprises 17 residues. Germline CDR1 is KGHSH and CDR2 is LQKENI. CDR3 in DNA: TGTGCCAGCTCGCCGTTGACCACGAAGACAGGGGGGTACGGCTACACCTTC. This translates into CASSPLTTKTGGYGYTF.

This clone was seen once. The J gene is TRBJ1-5, the V gene TRBV4-1, with 9 bases that match TRBD1. The V gene's germline CDR1 is MGHRA and CDR2 YSYEKL. This CDR3 has 16 residues. The J segment lost 3 bases and the V segment lost 0 bases, leaving 3 bases of the junction unmatched. The CDR3 nucleotides are TGCGCCAGCAGCCAAGAACAGGGGGCCCTCAATCAGCCCCAGCATTTT. Residues: CASSQEQGALNQPQHF.

The gene calls are TRBV30 and TRBJ1-2; D gene uncertain. Trimming left V 4 bases short and J 2 bases short, with 8 bases between. CDR3 length: 12 amino acids. Germline CDR1 is GTSNPN and CDR2 is SVGIG (reference sequence). CDR3 in DNA: TGTGCCTGGACCTTACTAAACTATGGCTACACCTTC. Its protein is CAWTLLNYGYTF. Complete variable domain (other parts from reference TRBV30 and TRBJ1-2): SQTIHQWPATLVQPVGSPLSLECTVEGTSNPNLYWYRQAAGRGLQLLFYSVGIGQISSEVPQNLSASRPQDRQFILSSKKLLLSDSGFYLCAWTLLNYGYTFGSGTRLTVV.

The V gene is TRBV2, the J gene TRBJ2-1; D may be TRBD2 (6 bases). This CDR3 is built from 13 residues. The germline V gene has CDR1 SNHLY and CDR2 FYNNEI. V was clipped by 10 bases and J by 4 bases, with 14 bases between them. The CDR3 here is CATAGRLYNEQFF. Here the CDR3 DNA reads TGTGCCACCGCGGGACGGCTGTACAATGAGCAGTTCTTC.

The chain has TRBV9 and TRBJ2-1; a possible D gene is TRBD2 (6 bases). Trimming cost V 0 bases and J 5 bases, with 15 bases left between them. The CDR3 sequence is 16 residues long. Germline V gene lookup returns CDR1 SGDLS and CDR2 YYNGEE. CDR3 residues: CASSVGGLGGHNEQFF. The DNA for the CDR3 is TGTGCCAGCAGCGTAGGTGGGCTCGGGGGACACAATGAGCAGTTCTTC.

V is TRBV14 and J is TRBJ2-6; tentative D call: TRBD1 (6 bases). Germline assignment: CDR1 SGHDN and CDR2 FVKESK. There are 17 residues in the CDR3. The V gene lost 1 base and the J gene lost 4 bases, with 14 bases spanning the gap. The CDR3: CASSQGLGGAGANVLTF. CDR3 DNA: TGTGCCAGCAGCCAAGGTCTAGGGGGAGCAGGGGCCAACGTCCTGACTTTC.